What follows describes a single TCR beta chain. Germline CDR1 and CDR2: LGHDT and YNNKEL (reference sequence). The CDR3 is 15 residues long. The J segment lost 9 bases and the V segment lost 1 base, leaving 4 bases of the junction unmatched. Cohort 3 donors were reported recovered after two negative PCRs, clearance, or symptom resolution. Some clones are missing from TCRdb's copy, which holds only in-frame ones; the method was immunoSEQ multiplex PCR. The sample consists of under 350,000 clones, about nine tenths of them appearing once. The data stem from a study of blood T cell repertoires in COVID-19. Overall study context: In each case, the material was cDNA or gDNA derived from T cells, B-cell-depleted T cells, or PBMCs.

The sample consisted of PBMCs or T cells enriched from blood (not recorded which). The chain employs TRBV3-1 (or the pseudogene TRBV3-2) and TRBJ2-1, with 12 positions matching TRBD2. The sequence came from a woman aged 40 to 49 who had recovered from COVID-19. CDR3 bases: TGTGCCAGCAGCCAAGGGACTAGCGGGATCGTTGAGCAGTTCTTC. It codes for CASSQGTSGIVEQFF.